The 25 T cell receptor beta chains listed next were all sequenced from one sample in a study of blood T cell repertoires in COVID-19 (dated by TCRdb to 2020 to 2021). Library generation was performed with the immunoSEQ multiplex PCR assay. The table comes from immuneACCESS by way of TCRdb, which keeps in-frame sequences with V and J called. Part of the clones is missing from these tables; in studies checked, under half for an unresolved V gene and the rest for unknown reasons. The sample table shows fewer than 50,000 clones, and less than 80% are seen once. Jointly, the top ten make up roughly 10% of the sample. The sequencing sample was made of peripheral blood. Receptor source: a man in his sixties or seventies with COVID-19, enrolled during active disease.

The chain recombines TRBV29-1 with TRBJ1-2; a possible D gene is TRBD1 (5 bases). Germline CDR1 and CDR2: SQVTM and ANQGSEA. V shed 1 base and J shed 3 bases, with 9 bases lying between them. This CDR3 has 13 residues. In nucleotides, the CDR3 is TGCAGCGTTGAAGTTGGGGCTGACTATGGCTACACCTTC. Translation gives CSVEVGADYGYTF.

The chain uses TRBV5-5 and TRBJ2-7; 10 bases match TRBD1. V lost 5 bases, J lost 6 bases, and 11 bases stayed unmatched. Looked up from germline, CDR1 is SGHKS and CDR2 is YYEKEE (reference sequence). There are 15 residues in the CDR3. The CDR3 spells CASSTTGTGVSEQYF. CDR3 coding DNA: TGTGCCAGCAGTACGACCGGGACAGGGGTTTCCGAGCAGTACTTC.

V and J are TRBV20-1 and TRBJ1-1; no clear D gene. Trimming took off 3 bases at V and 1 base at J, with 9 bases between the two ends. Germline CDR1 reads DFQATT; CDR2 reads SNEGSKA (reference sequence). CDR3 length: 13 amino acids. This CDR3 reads CSASFTPNTEAFF. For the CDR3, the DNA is TGCAGTGCTAGTTTTACACCGAACACTGAAGCTTTCTTT.

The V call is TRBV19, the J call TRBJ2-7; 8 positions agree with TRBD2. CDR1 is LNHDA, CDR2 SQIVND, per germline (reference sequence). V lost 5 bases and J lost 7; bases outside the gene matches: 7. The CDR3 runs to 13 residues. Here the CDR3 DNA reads TGTGCCAGTAGTGTACGGACTAGCTGGGAGCAGTACTTC. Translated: CASSVRTSWEQYF.

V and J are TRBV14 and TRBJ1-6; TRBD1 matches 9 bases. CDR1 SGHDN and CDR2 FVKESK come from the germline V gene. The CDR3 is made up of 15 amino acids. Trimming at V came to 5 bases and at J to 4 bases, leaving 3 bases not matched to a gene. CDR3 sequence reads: CASSETGGYNSPLHF. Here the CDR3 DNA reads TGTGCCAGCAGCGAGACAGGGGGGTATAATTCACCCCTCCACTTT.

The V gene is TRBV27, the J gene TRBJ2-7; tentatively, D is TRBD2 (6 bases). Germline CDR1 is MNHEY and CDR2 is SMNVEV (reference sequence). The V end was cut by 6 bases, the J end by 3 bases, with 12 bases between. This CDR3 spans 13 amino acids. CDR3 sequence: CASRNREYYEQYF. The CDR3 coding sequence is TGTGCCAGCAGGAATCGGGAGTACTACGAGCAGTACTTC.

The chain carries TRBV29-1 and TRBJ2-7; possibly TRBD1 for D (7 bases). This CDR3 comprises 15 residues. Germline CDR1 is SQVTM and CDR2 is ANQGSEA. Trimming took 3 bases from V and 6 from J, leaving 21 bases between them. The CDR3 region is CSVEEGTAHSREQYF. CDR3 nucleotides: TGCAGCGTTGAGGAGGGGACAGCCCATTCACGCGAGCAGTACTTC.

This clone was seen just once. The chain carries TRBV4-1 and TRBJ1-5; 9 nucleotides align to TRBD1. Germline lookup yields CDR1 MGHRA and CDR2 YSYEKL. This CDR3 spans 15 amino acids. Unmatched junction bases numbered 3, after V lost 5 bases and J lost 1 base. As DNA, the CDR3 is TGCGCCAGCAGCGAGGGACAGGGAAGCAATCAGCCCCAGCATTTT. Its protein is CASSEGQGSNQPQHF.

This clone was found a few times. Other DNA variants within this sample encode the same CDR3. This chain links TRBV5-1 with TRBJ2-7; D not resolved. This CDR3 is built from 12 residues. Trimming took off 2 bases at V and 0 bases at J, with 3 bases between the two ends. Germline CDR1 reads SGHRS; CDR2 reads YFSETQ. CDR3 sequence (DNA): TGCGCCAGCAGCTTCAGCTCCTACGAGCAGTACTTC. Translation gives CASSFSSYEQYF.

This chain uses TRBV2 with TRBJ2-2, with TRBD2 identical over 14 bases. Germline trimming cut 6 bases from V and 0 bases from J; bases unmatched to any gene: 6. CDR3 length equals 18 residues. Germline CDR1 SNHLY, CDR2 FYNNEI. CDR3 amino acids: CASSPGLAGVANTGELFF. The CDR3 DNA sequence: TGTGCCAGCAGCCCGGGACTAGCGGGAGTCGCGAACACCGGGGAGCTGTTTTTT.

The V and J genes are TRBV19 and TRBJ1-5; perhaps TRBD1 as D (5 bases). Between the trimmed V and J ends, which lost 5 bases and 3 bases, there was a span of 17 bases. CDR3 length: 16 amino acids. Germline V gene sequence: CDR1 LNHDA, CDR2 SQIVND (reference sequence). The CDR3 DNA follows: TGTGCCAGTAGTGTGGTGGGGGGTTATACCAATCAGCCCCAGCATTTT. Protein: CASSVVGGYTNQPQHF.

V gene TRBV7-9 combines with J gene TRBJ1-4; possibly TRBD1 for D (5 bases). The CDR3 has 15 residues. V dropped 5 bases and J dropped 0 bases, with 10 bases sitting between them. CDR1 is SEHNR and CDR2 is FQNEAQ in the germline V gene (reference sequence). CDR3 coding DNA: TGTGCCAGCAGCCGGGACTTTTCAACTAATGAAAAACTGTTTTTT. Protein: CASSRDFSTNEKLFF.

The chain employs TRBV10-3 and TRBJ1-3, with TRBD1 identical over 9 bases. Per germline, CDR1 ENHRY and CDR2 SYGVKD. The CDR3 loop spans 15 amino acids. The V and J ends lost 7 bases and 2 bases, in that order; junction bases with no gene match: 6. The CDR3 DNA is TGTGCCATCACCCCGGGACAGGGACCTGGAAACACCATATATTTT. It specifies CAITPGQGPGNTIYF.

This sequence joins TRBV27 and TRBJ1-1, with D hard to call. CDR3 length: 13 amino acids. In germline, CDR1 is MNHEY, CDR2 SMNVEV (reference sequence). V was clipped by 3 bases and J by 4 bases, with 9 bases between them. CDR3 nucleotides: TGTGCCAGCAGTTTTCTAGAGGCCACTGAAGCTTTCTTT. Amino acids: CASSFLEATEAFF.

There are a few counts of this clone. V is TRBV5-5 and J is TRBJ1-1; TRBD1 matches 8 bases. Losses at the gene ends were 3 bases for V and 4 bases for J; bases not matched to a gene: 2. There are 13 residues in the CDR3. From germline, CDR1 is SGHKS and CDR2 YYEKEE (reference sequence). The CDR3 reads CASSSDRVTEAFF. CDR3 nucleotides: TGTGCCAGCAGCTCGGACAGGGTCACTGAAGCTTTCTTT. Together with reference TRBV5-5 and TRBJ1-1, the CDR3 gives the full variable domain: DAGVTQSPTHLIKTRGQQVTLRCSPISGHKSVSWYQQVLGQGPQFIFQYYEKEERGRGNFPDRFSARQFPNYSSELNVNALLLGDSALYLCASSSDRVTEAFFGQGTRLTVV.

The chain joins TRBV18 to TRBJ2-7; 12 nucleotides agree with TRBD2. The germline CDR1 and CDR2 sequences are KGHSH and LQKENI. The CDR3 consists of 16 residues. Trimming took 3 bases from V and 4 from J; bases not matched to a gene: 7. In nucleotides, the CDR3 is TGTGCCAGCTCACCCCTACTAGCGGGAGGTTCTTACGAGCAGTACTTC. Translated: CASSPLLAGGSYEQYF.

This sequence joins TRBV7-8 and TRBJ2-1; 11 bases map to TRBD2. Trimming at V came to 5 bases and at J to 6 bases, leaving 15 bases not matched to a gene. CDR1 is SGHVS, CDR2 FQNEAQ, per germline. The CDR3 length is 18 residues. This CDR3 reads CASSPSLASGGLVNEQFF. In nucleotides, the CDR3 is TGTGCCAGCAGCCCCTCCCTGGCTAGCGGGGGGTTGGTCAATGAGCAGTTCTTC.

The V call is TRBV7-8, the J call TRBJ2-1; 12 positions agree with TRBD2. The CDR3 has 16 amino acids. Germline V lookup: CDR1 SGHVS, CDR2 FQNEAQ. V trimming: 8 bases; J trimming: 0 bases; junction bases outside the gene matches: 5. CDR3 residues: CASGLAGGFSYNEQFF. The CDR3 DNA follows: TGTGCCAGCGGTCTAGCGGGAGGGTTCTCCTACAATGAGCAGTTCTTC.

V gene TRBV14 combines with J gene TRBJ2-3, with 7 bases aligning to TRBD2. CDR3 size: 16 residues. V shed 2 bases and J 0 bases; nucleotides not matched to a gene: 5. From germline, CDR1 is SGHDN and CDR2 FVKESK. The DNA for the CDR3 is TGTGCCAGCAGCCAAAGTCTCGGGAGGAGCACAGATACGCAGTATTTT. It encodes CASSQSLGRSTDTQYF. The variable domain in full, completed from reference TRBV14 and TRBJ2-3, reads EAGVTQFPSHSVIEKGQTVTLRCDPISGHDNLYWYRRVMGKEIKFLLHFVKESKQDESGMPNNRFLAERTGGTYSTLKVQPAELEDSGVYFCASSQSLGRSTDTQYFGPGTRLTVL.

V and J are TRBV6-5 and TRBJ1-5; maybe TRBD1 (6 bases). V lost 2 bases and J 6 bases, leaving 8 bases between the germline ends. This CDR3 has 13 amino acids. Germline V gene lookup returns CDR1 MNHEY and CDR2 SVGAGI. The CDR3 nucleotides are TGTGCCAGCAGTTACGAAGGGGGTCAGCCCCAGCATTTT. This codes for CASSYEGGQPQHF.

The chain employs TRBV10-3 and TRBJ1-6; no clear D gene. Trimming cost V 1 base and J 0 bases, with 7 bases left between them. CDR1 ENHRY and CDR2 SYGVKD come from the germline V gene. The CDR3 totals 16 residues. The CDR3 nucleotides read TGTGCCATCAGTGAGTTTGGTAGCTCCTATAATTCACCCCTCCACTTT. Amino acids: CAISEFGSSYNSPLHF.

Here the CDR3 reads CVPTADRGNEKLFF. The CDR3, as DNA: TGTGTTCCCACCGCGGACAGGGGAAATGAAAAACTGTTTTTT. The gene calls are TRBV7-9 and TRBJ1-4, with 9 nucleotides matching TRBD1. CDR1 SEHNR and CDR2 FQNEAQ come from the germline V gene (reference sequence). The CDR3 extends over 14 amino acids. Together with reference TRBV7-9 and TRBJ1-4, the CDR3 gives the full variable domain: DTGVSQNPRHKITKRGQNVTFRCDPISEHNRLYWYRQTLGQGPEFLTYFQNEAQLEKSRLLSDRFSAERPKGSFSTLEIQRTEQGDSAMYLCVPTADRGNEKLFFGSGTQLSVL.

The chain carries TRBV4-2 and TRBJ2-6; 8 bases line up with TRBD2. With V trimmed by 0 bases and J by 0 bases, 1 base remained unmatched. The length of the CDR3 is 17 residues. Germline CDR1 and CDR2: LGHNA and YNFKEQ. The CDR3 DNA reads TGTGCCAGCAGCCAAGATGGGACTAGCTCTGGGGCCAACGTCCTGACTTTC. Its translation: CASSQDGTSSGANVLTF.

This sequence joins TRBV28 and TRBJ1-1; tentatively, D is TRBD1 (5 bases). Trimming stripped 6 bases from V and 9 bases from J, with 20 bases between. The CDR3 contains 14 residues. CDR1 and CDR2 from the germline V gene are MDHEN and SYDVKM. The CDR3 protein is CASSRPQGSPQAFF. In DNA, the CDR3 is TGTGCCAGCAGCCGCCCCCAGGGATCCCCCCAAGCTTTCTTT.

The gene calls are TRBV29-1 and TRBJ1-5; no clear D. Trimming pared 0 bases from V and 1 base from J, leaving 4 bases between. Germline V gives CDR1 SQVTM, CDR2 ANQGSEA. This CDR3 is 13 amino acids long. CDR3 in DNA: TGCAGCGTTGAAGATGGCAGCAATCAGCCCCAGCATTTT. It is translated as CSVEDGSNQPQHF.